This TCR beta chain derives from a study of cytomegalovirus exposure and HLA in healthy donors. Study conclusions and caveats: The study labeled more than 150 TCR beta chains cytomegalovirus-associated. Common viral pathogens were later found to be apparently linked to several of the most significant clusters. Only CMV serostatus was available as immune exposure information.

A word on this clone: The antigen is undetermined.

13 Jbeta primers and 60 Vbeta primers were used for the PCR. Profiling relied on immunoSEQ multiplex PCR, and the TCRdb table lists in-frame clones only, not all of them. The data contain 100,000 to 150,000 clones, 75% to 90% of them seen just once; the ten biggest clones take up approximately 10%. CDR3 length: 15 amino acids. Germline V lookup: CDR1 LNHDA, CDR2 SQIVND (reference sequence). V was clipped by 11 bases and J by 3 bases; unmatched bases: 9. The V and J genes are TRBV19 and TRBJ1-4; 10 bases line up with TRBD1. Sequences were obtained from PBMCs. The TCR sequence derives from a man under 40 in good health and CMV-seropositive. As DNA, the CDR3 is TGTGCCGTCGGACAGGGGGAAAGGGCTAATGAAAAACTGTTTTTT. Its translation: CAVGQGERANEKLFF.